The present entry profiles one T cell receptor beta chain with its context. Its specific antigen is unknown. Base quality data are lacking; no much larger clone is found one base away. Additional DNA sequences in this sample encode the identical CDR3. This sample is drawn from a study of metastatic and nonmetastatic thyroid tumors (dated by TCRdb to the early 2020s). Turning to the overall study: The researchers compared repertoires between peripheral blood samples and tumor or nodule tissue samples from patients with malignant or benign thyroid disease. Results and caveats for the whole study, not just this receptor: In both blood and tumor samples, malignant tumors were reported to have significantly higher TCR beta diversity than benign nodules.

CDR1 and CDR2, per the germline V gene, are MNHEY and SVGEGT. The germline ends are 11 bases apart after V is trimmed by 0 bases and J by 5 bases. The CDR3 runs 15 amino acids, cysteine and phenylalanine included. Solely the CDR3 DNA is kept, with 45 bases framed from the first base. Before undergoing thyroid surgery, none of the patients had been given any kind of treatment. Using T-cell receptor beta sequencing, the study looked back at clinical samples from patients collected from about 2012 to 2018. Libraries were constructed by PCR. TCRdb names Illumina HiSeq 4000 as the instrument used. High-throughput sequencing was used to profile the TCR beta-chain CDR3 region of every patient. Per the original workflow: CDR3 differences across clinicopathological groups were used to build a classifier for discriminating distant-metastatic papillary thyroid cancer patients. To measure repertoire diversity the researchers used the Shannon index, while the Morisita-Horn index served to gauge how similar the tumor and blood repertoires were. TCRdb ran its own pipeline on the public reads, namely fastp trimming at Q25 and MiXCR clone calling, and kept in-frame beta chains. The V and J calls shown here were made by TCRdb, not taken from the authors' results. For this sample there are around 20,000 clones; approximately 32% appear just once. 20% to 25% of the sample is held by the ten biggest clonotypes.

In this chain, TRBV6-2 or TRBV6-3 is recombined with TRBJ2-1; no D gene is confidently identified. The TCR was taken from a female donor with papillary thyroid cancer or a benign thyroid nodule (not recorded which). Some clones in this sample may be carry-over from other donors' samples. Source material: adjacent normal tissue. The CDR3 in this case is CASSYSRTWDNEQFF. The sequenced DNA: TGTGCCAGCAGTTACTCACGAACGTGGGACAATGAGCAGTTCTTC.